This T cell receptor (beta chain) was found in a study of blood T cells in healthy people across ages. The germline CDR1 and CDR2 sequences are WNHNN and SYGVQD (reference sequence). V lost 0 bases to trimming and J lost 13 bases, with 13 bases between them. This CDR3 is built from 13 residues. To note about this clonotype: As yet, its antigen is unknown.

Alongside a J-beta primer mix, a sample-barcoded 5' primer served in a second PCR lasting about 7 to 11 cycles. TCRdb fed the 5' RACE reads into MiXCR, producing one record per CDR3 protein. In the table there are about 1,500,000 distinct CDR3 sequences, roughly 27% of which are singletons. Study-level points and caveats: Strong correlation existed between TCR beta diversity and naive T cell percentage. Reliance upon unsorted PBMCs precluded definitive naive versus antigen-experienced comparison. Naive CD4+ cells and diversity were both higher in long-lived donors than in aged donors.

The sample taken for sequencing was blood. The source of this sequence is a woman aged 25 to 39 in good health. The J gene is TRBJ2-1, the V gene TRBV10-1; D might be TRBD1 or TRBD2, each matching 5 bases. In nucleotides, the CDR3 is TGCGCCAGCAGTGAGTCAACCCTTGGGACCCAGTTCTTC. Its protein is CASSESTLGTQFF.